Following are 9 T cell receptor beta chains from one sample sequenced in a study of response to subunit inactivated influenza vaccine. Each CDR3 protein is one row after TCRdb ran MiXCR on the RT-PCR reads. The sample lists more than 550,000 distinct CDR3 sequences, around 11% occurring once. This sample also appeared in a second study, on T cells expressing NK-cell markers. That study reports: TCR beta cDNA was made by 5'RACE template switching with UMIs.

The sequenced sample was PBMCs from blood, obtained on the day of vaccination. The receptors shown here come from a man over 45 who received an inactivated influenza vaccine.

The rearrangement uses TRBV15 and TRBJ1-2; TRBD1 matches 10 bases. V lost 6 bases and J lost 7; bases outside the gene matches: 8. Germline CDR1 is LNHNV and CDR2 is YYDKDF (reference sequence). The CDR3 sequence is 14 residues long. As DNA, the CDR3 is TGTGCCACCAGTAGGACAGGGGGTATTCGTGGCTACACCTTC. Protein: CATSRTGGIRGYTF.

This clonotype has just a few counts. As DNA, the CDR3 is TGCGCCAGCAGCCAACCGGGACTAGCGGGGATACCCTACAATGAGCAGTTCTTC. This sequence encodes CASSQPGLAGIPYNEQFF. This rearrangement joins TRBV5-1 to TRBJ2-1; 13 positions agree with TRBD2. The CDR3 sequence is 18 residues long. CDR1 and CDR2 from the germline V gene are SGHRS and YFSETQ. V dropped 4 bases and J dropped 2; count of bases not matched to a gene: 9.

The genes are TRBV7-2 and TRBJ2-1, with 9 nucleotides matching TRBD2. Trimming cost V 1 base and J 9 bases; bases outside gene matches: 7. This CDR3 is 15 amino acids long. CDR1 SGHTA and CDR2 FQGNSA come from the germline V gene. The chain's CDR3 is CASSLDAGGLFEQFF. The CDR3 bases are TGTGCCAGCAGCTTAGACGCGGGGGGGCTTTTTGAGCAGTTCTTC.

This clonotype has more than one count but fewer than ten. The J gene is TRBJ2-1, the V gene TRBV7-2; D is perhaps TRBD1 (6 bases). The V and J ends lost 1 base and 15 bases respectively, with 10 bases between them. CDR1 and CDR2 from the germline V gene are SGHTA and FQGNSA. The CDR3 spans 11 residues. For the CDR3, the DNA is TGTGCCAGCAGCTTAGGACAGGTTTCGTTCTTC. This gives the protein CASSLGQVSFF.

This clonotype was counted only a few times. The chain joins TRBV18 to TRBJ1-5, with TRBD1 matching 8 bases. Trimming removed 5 bases from V and 3 bases from J; junction bases left unmatched: 3. The CDR3 consists of 14 residues. CDR1 is KGHSH, CDR2 LQKENI, per germline. This CDR3 is CASSEGQANQPQHF. The CDR3 region has the DNA TGTGCCAGCTCAGAGGGACAGGCCAATCAGCCCCAGCATTTT.

The chain combines TRBV7-9 with TRBJ2-4; D is possibly TRBD2 (6 bases). V was shortened by 5 bases and J by 2 bases, with 19 bases between the two germline ends. This CDR3 spans 17 amino acids. CDR1 and CDR2 (germline): SEHNR, FQNEAQ (reference sequence). The CDR3 DNA is TGTGCCAGCAGCGGGGACTTCTCCCTGAACCCCAAAAACATTCAGTACTTC. Protein product: CASSGDFSLNPKNIQYF.

The chain has TRBV19 and TRBJ1-1, with TRBD1 identical over 9 bases. This CDR3 has 15 amino acids. Germline trimming cut 4 bases from V and 5 bases from J; bases unmatched to any gene: 8. The germline V gene has CDR1 LNHDA and CDR2 SQIVND (reference sequence). Written as DNA, the CDR3 is TGTGCCAGTAGTAATTTTGACAGGGGGGGAACTGAAGCTTTCTTT. Translation: CASSNFDRGGTEAFF.

J is TRBJ1-2 and V is TRBV5-1; possible D gene TRBD1, 5 bases. Trimming took off 1 base at V and 6 bases at J, with 10 bases between the two ends. Germline V lookup: CDR1 SGHRS, CDR2 YFSETQ. This CDR3 spans 13 amino acids. CDR3 loop: CASSLWDGNGYTF. Written as DNA, the CDR3 is TGCGCCAGCAGCTTGTGGGACGGGAATGGCTACACCTTC.

The chain employs TRBV30 and TRBJ2-3, with D possibly called TRBD1 or TRBD2 (5 bases each). The CDR3 has 14 amino acids. Looked up from germline, CDR1 is GTSNPN and CDR2 is SVGIG (reference sequence). The V and J ends lost 5 bases and 7 bases respectively, with 19 bases between them. The CDR3 DNA reads as TGTGCCTGGGCTCCCAGAGGGGCGACCTATACGCAGTATTTT. This sequence encodes CAWAPRGATYTQYF.